The 20 T cell receptor beta chains below come from one sample, sequenced in a study of regulatory T cells in long-lasting Graves disease. For TCR beta, libraries came from iRepertoire HTBI primers and Arm-PCR of CDR3 regions. In TCRdb, the multiplex PCR reads were re-called with MiXCR into one record per CDR3 protein. Found here are 500,000 to 800,000 distinct CDR3 sequences, about 30% of them singletons; the top ten hold around 42%. Time point in this sample: persistent/refractory GD, antithyroid drugs over 5 years with positive TRAb. RNA isolated from PBMCs was used to make the TCR library. The input for sequencing was peripheral blood mononuclear cells (PBMCs), taken when the disease was refractory, from a patient treated with antithyroid drugs. These receptors originate from a female donor with Graves disease.

This clonotype was detected only a few times. This chain links TRBV5-5 with TRBJ1-2; D is unclear. With 0 bases removed from V and 4 bases from J, the gap between germline ends came to 13 bases. The CDR3 loop spans 15 amino acids. Looked up from germline, CDR1 is SGHKS and CDR2 is YYEKEE (reference sequence). CDR3 sequence (DNA): TGTGCCAGCAGCTTGGTCCCGGAGAGAATCTATGGCTACACCTTC. Encoded protein: CASSLVPERIYGYTF. Using reference TRBV5-5 and TRBJ1-2 for the parts outside the CDR3, the full variable domain is DAGVTQSPTHLIKTRGQQVTLRCSPISGHKSVSWYQQVLGQGPQFIFQYYEKEERGRGNFPDRFSARQFPNYSSELNVNALLLGDSALYLCASSLVPERIYGYTFGSGTRLTVV.

The chain combines TRBV25-1 with TRBJ1-1; 7 bases line up with TRBD1. This CDR3 has 14 residues. Trimming cost V 2 bases and J 7 bases; bases outside gene matches: 7. Per germline, CDR1 MGHDK and CDR2 SYGVNS. This chain's CDR3 is CASSEGNRGHEAFF. CDR3 in DNA: TGTGCCAGCAGTGAAGGAAACAGGGGTCATGAAGCTTTCTTT.

Only a few counts were recorded for this clonotype. The chain has TRBV6-9 and TRBJ1-6; D is undetermined. Per germline, CDR1 MNHGY and CDR2 SVAAGI. The V gene lost 3 bases and the J gene lost 0 bases, with 12 bases spanning the gap. This CDR3 has 17 amino acids. CDR3 sequence reads: CASSYLQASSYNSPLHF. CDR3 sequence (DNA): TGTGCCAGCAGTTACTTGCAGGCGAGCTCCTATAATTCACCCCTCCACTTT.

The rearrangement uses TRBV7-9 and TRBJ2-6; D unresolved. This CDR3 spans 17 amino acids. CDR1 is SEHNR, CDR2 FQNEAQ, per germline (reference sequence). Trimming removed 0 bases from V and 0 bases from J, with 9 bases in between. In DNA form, the CDR3 reads TGTGCCAGCAGCTTAGCGTCTCTGGACTCTGGGGCCAACGTCCTGACTTTC. This codes for CASSLASLDSGANVLTF.

This clonotype has a handful of counts. The chain links TRBV7-9 to TRBJ1-1; D is unclear. The length of the CDR3 is 12 residues. The V end was cut by 0 bases, the J end by 10 bases, with 9 bases between. CDR1 is SEHNR and CDR2 is FQNEAQ in the germline V gene (reference sequence). The CDR3 DNA reads TGTGCCAGCAGCTTAGCGGGAGATTTAGCTTTCTTT. Translation: CASSLAGDLAFF.

The sample holds many counts of this clonotype. V is TRBV28 and J is TRBJ1-2; D unclear. The V gene lost 6 bases and the J gene lost 8 bases, with 16 bases spanning the gap. The germline CDR1 and CDR2 sequences are MDHEN and SYDVKM. This CDR3 contains 13 residues. The CDR3 loop is CASSPGGENGYTF. The CDR3 region has the DNA TGTGCCAGCAGCCCGGGCGGGGAAAACGGCTACACCTTC.

This clonotype was seen a handful of times. The chain joins TRBV12-3 or TRBV12-4 to TRBJ1-3; D remains ambiguous. Trimming removed 6 bases from V and 0 bases from J, with 15 bases in between. The CDR3 covers 16 residues. The DNA of the CDR3 is TGTGCCAGCAGGCCGATGGGTTCCGTCTCTGGAAACACCATATATTTT. Protein sequence: CASRPMGSVSGNTIYF.

The chain employs TRBV20-1 and TRBJ2-7; 8 bases line up with TRBD2. Trimming cost V 2 bases and J 5 bases; bases outside gene matches: 14. The germline CDR1 and CDR2 sequences are DFQATT and SNEGSKA (reference sequence). CDR3 length: 16 residues. The CDR3 sequence: CSARIGPAGANHEQYF. For the CDR3, the DNA is TGCAGTGCTAGAATTGGGCCAGCGGGAGCGAACCACGAGCAGTACTTC.

This sequence joins TRBV5-1 and TRBJ2-7; no firm D call. Trimming removed 0 bases from V and 8 bases from J, with 6 bases in between. Germline V gene lookup returns CDR1 SGHRS and CDR2 YFSETQ. The CDR3 sequence is 11 residues long. The CDR3 DNA follows: TGCGCCAGCAGCTTGGACAGACAGCAGTACTTC. The encoded protein is CASSLDRQQYF.

In its sample, this clonotype was seen a few times. The chain is built from TRBV29-1 and TRBJ1-2; D gene ambiguous. CDR1 SQVTM and CDR2 ANQGSEA come from the germline V gene. This CDR3 region has 13 residues. V lost 0 bases and J 6 bases, leaving 11 bases between the germline ends. CDR3 bases: TGCAGCGTTGAAGACCGTCGTGAGAATGGCTACACCTTC. Amino acid sequence: CSVEDRRENGYTF.

This clonotype was detected many times. The chain carries TRBV11-2 and TRBJ1-6; 7 bases agree with TRBD1. Per the germline V gene, CDR1 is SGHAT and CDR2 is FQNNGV. Trimming at V came to 0 bases and at J to 5 bases, leaving 7 bases not matched to a gene. The CDR3 spans 17 residues. CDR3 coding DNA: TGTGCCAGCAGCTTAGATGGCGACAGGGAGGATAATTCACCCCTCCACTTT. Amino acids: CASSLDGDREDNSPLHF.

V is TRBV6-2 or TRBV6-3 and J is TRBJ2-5, with 9 bases aligning to TRBD1. There are 15 residues in the CDR3. Germline V lookup: CDR1 MNHEY, CDR2 SVGEGT. V was pared by 1 base and J by 3 bases, with 3 bases of the junction left unmatched. CDR3 nucleotides: TGTGCCAGCAGTTACTGGGGACAGGGAAAAGAGACCCAGTACTTC. It encodes CASSYWGQGKETQYF.

CDR3 protein: CASSKTWEGRYEQYF. The CDR3 DNA reads TGTGCCAGCAGTAAGACCTGGGAGGGCCGTTACGAGCAGTACTTC. The rearrangement links TRBV5-6 to TRBJ2-7; 7 positions agree with TRBD2. Germline CDR1 SGHDT, CDR2 YYEEEE. The CDR3 runs 15 residues. The V segment lost 5 bases and the J segment 4 bases; nucleotides outside the gene matches: 12.

Ten or more counts support this clonotype. The CDR3 loop is CASSYGYSNQPQHF. The DNA for the CDR3 is TGTGCCAGCAGTTATGGGTATAGCAATCAGCCCCAGCATTTT. V is TRBV12-3 or TRBV12-4 and J is TRBJ1-5; D not resolved. The CDR3 has 14 residues. V lost 4 bases, J lost 0 bases, and 7 bases lay in between.

This sequence joins TRBV29-1 and TRBJ2-5; no clear D gene. CDR1 is SQVTM and CDR2 is ANQGSEA in the germline V gene. This CDR3 contains 11 residues. Trimming left V 4 bases short and J 5 bases short, with 8 bases between. The CDR3 sequence is CSVALSETQYF. CDR3 nucleotide sequence: TGCAGCGTTGCGCTCTCGGAGACCCAGTACTTC.

A few counts support this clonotype. The genes are TRBV7-8 and TRBJ1-5; no clear D. CDR3 length: 16 residues. V lost 0 bases and J 1 base, leaving 10 bases between the germline ends. Germline values: CDR1 SGHVS, CDR2 FQNEAQ. In DNA, the CDR3 is TGTGCCAGCAGCTTAGCCCCGGACGTAAGCAATCAGCCCCAGCATTTT. Translating it yields CASSLAPDVSNQPQHF.

This clonotype has a count of ten or more. The V gene is TRBV6-5, the J gene TRBJ1-4; 8 nucleotides match TRBD1. With V trimmed by 1 base and J by 8 bases, 9 bases remained unmatched. This CDR3 comprises 16 residues. Per the germline V gene, CDR1 is MNHEY and CDR2 is SVGAGI. This chain's CDR3 is CASSYYGQGAEEKLFF. In DNA, the CDR3 is TGTGCCAGCAGTTACTATGGGCAGGGGGCAGAGGAAAAACTGTTTTTT.

This clonotype has just one count. A much larger clonotype is one base distant, so this may be a read error. The rearrangement joins TRBV2 to TRBJ2-7; D not resolved. CDR3 length equals 12 residues. V was cut by 11 bases and J by 0 bases, with 11 bases left in between. Germline V gene sequence: CDR1 SNHLY, CDR2 FYNNEI. This CDR3 is CAGTWDSYEQYF. The CDR3 nucleotides are TGTGCCGGCACCTGGGACTCCTACGAGCAGTACTTC.

This clonotype was seen a handful of times. CDR3 in amino acids: CASSLTASDSPLHF. CDR3 bases: TGCGCCAGCAGCTTGACAGCTTCGGATTCACCCCTCCACTTT. The genes are TRBV5-1 and TRBJ1-6, with D unclear. CDR1 and CDR2 (germline): SGHRS, YFSETQ. The germline V and J ends were trimmed by 1 base and 8 bases, with 10 bases remaining between them. CDR3 length equals 14 residues.

Ten or more counts support this clonotype. The chain uses TRBV6-5 and TRBJ2-7, with D tentatively TRBD1 (5 bases). The V and J ends lost 2 bases and 1 base respectively, with 15 bases between them. Germline V gene sequence: CDR1 MNHEY, CDR2 SVGAGI. The CDR3 runs 16 residues. The CDR3 nucleotides are TGTGCCAGCAGTTACGACGAACAGGTCGGTTCCTACGAGCAGTACTTC. Protein: CASSYDEQVGSYEQYF.